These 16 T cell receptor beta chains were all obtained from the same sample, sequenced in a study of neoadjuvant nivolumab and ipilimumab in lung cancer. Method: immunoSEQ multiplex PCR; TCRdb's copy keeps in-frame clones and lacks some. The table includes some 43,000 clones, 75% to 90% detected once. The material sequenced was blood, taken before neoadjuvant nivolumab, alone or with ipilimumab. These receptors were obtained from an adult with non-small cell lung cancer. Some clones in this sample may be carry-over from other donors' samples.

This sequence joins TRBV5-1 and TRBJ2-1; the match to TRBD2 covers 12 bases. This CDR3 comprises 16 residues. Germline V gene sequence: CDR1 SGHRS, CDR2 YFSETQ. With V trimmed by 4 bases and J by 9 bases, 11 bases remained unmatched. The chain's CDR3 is CASSGGGLAGAGEQFF. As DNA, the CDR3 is TGCGCCAGCAGCGGAGGGGGACTAGCGGGTGCCGGTGAGCAGTTCTTC.

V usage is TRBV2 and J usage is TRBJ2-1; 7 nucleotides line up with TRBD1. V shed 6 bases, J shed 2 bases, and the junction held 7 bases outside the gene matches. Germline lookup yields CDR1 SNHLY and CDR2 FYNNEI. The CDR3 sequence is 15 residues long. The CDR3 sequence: CASRRTGEAYNEQFF. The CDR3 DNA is TGTGCCAGCAGAAGAACAGGGGAAGCCTACAATGAGCAGTTCTTC.

The CDR3 coding sequence is TGTGCCAGCAGGACGACAGGAGGAGTAACTGAAGCTTTCTTT. Translation: CASRTTGGVTEAFF. This chain joins TRBV6-6 and TRBJ1-1; D is perhaps TRBD1 (6 bases). Deletions cut 6 bases from V and 5 bases from J, with 16 bases between. Germline assignment: CDR1 MNHNY and CDR2 SVGAGI (reference sequence). The CDR3 contains 14 residues.

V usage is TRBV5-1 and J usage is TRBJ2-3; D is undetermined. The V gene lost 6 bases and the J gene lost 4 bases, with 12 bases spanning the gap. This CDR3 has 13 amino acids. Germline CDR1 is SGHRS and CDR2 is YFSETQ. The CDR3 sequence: CASMWVGSDTQYF. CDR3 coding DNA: TGCGCCAGCATGTGGGTGGGGTCAGATACGCAGTATTTT.

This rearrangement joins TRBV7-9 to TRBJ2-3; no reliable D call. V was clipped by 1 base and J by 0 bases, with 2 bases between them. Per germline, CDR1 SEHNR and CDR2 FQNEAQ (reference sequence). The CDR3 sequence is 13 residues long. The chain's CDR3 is CASSLGSTDTQYF. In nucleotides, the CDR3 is TGTGCCAGCAGCTTAGGTAGCACAGATACGCAGTATTTT.

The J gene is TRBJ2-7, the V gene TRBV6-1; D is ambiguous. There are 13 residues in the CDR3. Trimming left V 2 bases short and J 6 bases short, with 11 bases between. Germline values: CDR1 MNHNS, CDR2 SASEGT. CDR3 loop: CASSERSPPEQYF. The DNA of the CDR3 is TGTGCCAGCAGTGAAAGATCTCCCCCCGAGCAGTACTTC.

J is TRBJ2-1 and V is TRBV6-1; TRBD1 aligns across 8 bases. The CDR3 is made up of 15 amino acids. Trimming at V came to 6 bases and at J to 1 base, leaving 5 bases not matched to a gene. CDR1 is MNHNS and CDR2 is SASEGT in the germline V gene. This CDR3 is CASRGQALSYNEQFF. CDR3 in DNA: TGTGCCAGCAGGGGACAGGCCCTTTCCTACAATGAGCAGTTCTTC.

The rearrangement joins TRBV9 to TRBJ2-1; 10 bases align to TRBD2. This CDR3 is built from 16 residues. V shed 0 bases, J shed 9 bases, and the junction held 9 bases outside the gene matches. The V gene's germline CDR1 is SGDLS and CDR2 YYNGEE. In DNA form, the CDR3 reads TGTGCCAGCAGCGTAGATGTGCTAGCGGGAGTCGGTGAGCAGTTCTTC. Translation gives CASSVDVLAGVGEQFF.

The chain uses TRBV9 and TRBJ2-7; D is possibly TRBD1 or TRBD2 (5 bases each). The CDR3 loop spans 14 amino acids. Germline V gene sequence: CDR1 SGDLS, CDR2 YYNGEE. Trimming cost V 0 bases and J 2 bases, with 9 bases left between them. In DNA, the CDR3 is TGTGCCAGCAGCGTAGATCAGGGACCCTACGAGCAGTACTTC. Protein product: CASSVDQGPYEQYF.

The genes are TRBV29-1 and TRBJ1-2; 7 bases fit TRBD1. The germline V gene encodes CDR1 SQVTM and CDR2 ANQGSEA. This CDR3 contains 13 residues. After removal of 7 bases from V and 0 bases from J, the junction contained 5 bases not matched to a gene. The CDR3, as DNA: TGCAGCGCGGGACAGCGCGCTAACTATGGCTACACCTTC. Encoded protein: CSAGQRANYGYTF.

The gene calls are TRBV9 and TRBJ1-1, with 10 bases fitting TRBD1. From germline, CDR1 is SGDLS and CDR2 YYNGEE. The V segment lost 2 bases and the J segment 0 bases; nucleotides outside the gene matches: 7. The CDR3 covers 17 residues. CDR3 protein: CASSVSGTGEMNTEAFF. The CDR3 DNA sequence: TGTGCCAGCAGCGTCTCCGGGACAGGGGAGATGAACACTGAAGCTTTCTTT.

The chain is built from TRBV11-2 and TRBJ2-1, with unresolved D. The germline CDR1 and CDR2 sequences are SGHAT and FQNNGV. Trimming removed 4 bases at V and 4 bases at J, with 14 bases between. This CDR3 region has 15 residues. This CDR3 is CASSSPGKSYNEQFF. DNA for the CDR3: TGTGCCAGCAGCTCCCCGGGTAAATCATACAATGAGCAGTTCTTC.

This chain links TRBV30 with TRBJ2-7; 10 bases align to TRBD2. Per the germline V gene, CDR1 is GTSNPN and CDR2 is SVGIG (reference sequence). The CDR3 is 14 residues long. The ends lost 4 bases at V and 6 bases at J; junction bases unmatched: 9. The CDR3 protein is CAWTPLAGPSEQYF. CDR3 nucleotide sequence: TGTGCCTGGACCCCACTAGCGGGGCCCTCCGAGCAGTACTTC.

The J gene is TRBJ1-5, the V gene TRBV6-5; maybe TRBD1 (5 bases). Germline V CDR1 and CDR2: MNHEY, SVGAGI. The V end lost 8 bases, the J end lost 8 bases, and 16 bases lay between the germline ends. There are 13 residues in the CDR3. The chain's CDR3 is CASQRDRLEPQHF. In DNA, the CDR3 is TGTGCCAGCCAAAGGGACCGATTAGAGCCCCAGCATTTT.

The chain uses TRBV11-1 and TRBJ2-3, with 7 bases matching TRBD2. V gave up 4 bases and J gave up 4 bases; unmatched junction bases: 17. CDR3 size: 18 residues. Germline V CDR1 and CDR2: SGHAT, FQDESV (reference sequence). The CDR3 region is CASSSRRDWGRGPDTQYF. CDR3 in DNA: TGTGCCAGCAGCTCTCGCCGGGATTGGGGGAGGGGCCCAGATACGCAGTATTTT.

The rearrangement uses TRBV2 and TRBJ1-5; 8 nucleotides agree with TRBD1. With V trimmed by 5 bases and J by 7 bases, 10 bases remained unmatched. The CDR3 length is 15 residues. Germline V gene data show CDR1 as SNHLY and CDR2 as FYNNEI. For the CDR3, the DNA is TGTGCCAGCAGTTCCGGGACAGGTAAATTCCAGCCCCAGCATTTT. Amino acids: CASSSGTGKFQPQHF.